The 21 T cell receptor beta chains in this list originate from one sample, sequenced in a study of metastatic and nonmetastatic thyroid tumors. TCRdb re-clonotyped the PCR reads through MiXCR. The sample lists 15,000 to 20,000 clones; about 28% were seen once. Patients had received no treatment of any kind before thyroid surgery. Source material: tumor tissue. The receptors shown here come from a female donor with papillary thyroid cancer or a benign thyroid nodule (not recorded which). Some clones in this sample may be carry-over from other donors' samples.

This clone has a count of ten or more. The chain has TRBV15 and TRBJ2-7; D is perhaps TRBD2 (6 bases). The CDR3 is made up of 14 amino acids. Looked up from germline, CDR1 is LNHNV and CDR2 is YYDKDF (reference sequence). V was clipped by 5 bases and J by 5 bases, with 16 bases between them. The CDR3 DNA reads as TGTGCCACCAGCGCCTACAGGTGGGGGGACGAGCAGTACTTC. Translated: CATSAYRWGDEQYF.

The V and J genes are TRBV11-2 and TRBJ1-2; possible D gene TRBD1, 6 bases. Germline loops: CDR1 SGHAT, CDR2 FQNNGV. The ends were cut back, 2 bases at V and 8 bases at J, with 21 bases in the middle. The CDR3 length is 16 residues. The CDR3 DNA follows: TGTGCCAGCAGCTTAACCCTCGTCGAACAGGGAGGGGGCTACACCTTC. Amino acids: CASSLTLVEQGGGYTF. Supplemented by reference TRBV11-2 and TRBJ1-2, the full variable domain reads EAGVAQSPRYKIIEKRQSVAFWCNPISGHATLYWYQQILGQGPKLLIQFQNNGVVDDSQLPKDRFSAERLKGVDSTLKIQPAKLEDSAVYLCASSLTLVEQGGGYTFGSGTRLTVV.

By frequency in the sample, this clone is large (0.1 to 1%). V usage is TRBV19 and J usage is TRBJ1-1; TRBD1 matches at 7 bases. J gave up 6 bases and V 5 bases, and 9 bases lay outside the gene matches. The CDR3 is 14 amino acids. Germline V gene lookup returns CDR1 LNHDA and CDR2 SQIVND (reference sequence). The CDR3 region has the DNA TGTGCCAGTAGTGTCAGCCTGACAGGGCCTGAAGCTTTCTTT. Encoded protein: CASSVSLTGPEAFF.

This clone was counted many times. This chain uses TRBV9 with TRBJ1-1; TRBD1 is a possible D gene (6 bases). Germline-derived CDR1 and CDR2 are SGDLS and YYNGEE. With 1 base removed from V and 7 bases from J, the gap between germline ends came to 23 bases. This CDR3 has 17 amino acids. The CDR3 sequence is CASSVPAGGGVGSEAFF. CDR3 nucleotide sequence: TGTGCCAGCAGCGTACCCGCCGGGGGGGGCGTCGGGAGTGAAGCTTTCTTT.

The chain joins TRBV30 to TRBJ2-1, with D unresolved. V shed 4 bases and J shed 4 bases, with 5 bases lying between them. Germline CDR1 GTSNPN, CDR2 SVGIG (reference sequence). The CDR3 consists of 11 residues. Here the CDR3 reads CAWNVYNEQFF. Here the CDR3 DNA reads TGTGCCTGGAACGTTTACAATGAGCAGTTCTTC.

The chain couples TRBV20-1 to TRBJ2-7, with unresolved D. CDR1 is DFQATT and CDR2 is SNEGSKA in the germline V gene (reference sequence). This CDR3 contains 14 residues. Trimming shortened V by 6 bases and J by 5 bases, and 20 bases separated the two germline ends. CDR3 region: CSAGYMEGFNEQYF. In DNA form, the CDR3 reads TGCAGTGCCGGGTACATGGAAGGATTTAACGAGCAGTACTTC.

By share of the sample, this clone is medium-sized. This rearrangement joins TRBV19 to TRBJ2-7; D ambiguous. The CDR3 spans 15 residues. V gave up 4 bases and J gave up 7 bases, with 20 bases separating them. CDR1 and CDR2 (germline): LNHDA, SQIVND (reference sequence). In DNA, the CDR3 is TGTGCCAGTAGTAGCCCCAAGCGTGCCATCCAGGAGCAGTACTTC. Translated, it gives CASSSPKRAIQEQYF.

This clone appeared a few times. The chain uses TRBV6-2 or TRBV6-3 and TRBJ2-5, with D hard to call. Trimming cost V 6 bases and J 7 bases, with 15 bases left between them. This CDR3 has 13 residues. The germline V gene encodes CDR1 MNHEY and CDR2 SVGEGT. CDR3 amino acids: CASSHSRLGTQYF. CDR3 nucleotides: TGTGCCAGCAGCCACAGTAGGCTAGGGACCCAGTACTTC.

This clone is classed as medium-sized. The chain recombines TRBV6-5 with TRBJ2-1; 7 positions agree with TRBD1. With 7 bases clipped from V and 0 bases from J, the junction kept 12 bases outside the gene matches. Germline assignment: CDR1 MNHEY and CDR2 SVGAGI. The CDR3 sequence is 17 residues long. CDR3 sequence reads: CASTLNRWTGSYNEQFF. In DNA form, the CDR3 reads TGTGCCAGCACCTTAAATAGGTGGACAGGCTCCTACAATGAGCAGTTCTTC.

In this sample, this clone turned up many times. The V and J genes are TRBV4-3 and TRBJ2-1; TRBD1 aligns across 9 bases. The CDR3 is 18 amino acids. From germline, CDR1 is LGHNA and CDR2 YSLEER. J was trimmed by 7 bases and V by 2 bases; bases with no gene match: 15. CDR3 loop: CASSQLLGGTGNVNEQFF. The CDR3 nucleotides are TGCGCCAGCAGCCAACTCCTTGGAGGGACAGGGAATGTGAATGAGCAGTTCTTC.

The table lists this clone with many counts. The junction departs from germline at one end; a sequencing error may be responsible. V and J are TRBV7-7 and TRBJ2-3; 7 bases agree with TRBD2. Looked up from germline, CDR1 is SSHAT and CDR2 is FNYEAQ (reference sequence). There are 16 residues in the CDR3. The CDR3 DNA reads TGTGCTAGCAGCTTAGGGGCTAGCGGAACTTTAGATACGCAGTATTTT. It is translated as CASSLGASGTLDTQYF.

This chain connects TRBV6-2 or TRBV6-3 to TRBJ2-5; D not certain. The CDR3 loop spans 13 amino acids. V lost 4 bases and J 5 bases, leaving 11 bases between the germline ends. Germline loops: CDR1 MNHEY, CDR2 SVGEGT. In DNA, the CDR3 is TGTGCCAGCAGTTCCCCCCCCTCCGAGACCCAGTACTTC. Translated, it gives CASSSPPSETQYF.

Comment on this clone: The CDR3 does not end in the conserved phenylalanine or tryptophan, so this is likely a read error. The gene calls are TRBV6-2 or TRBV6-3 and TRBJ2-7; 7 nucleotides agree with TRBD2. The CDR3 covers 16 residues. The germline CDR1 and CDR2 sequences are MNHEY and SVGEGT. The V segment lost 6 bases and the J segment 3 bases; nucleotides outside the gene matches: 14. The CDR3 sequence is CASRLVAGDASYEQYL. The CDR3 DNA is TGTGCCAGCAGACTGGTAGCGGGTGACGCCAGCTACGAGCAGTACTTG.

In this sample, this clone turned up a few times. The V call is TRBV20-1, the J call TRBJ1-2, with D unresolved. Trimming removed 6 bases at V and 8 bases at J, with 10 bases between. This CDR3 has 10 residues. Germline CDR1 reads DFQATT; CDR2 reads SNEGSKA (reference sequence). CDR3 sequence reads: CSAEEEGYTF. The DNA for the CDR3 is TGCAGTGCCGAAGAAGAGGGCTACACCTTC.

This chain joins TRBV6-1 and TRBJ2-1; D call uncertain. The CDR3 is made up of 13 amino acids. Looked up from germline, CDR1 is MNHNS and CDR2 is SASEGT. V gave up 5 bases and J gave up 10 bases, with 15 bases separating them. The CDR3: CASSKTDNQEQFF. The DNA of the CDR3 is TGTGCCAGCAGTAAGACTGACAATCAGGAGCAGTTCTTC.

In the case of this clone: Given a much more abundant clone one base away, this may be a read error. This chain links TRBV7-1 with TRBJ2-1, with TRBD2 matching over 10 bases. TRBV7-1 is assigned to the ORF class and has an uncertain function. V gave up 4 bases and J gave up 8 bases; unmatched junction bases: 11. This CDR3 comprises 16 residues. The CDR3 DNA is TGTGCCAGCAGCTGGGGGCCAGCGGGAGGGAGAGATGAGCAGTTCTTC. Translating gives CASSWGPAGGRDEQFF.

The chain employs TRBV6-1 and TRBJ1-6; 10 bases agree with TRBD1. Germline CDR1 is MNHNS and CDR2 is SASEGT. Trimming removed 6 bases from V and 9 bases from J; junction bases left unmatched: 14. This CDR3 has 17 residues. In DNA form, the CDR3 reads TGTGCCAGCAGCTTCTCAGTTCCCGGGACAGGGGCTTCACCCCTCCACTTT. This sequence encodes CASSFSVPGTGASPLHF.

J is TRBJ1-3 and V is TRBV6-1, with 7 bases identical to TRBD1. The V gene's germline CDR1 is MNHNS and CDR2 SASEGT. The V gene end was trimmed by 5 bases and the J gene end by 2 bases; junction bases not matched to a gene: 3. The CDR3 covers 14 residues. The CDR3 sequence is CASSPDRAGNTIYF. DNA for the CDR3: TGTGCCAGCAGTCCTGACAGGGCTGGAAACACCATATATTTT.

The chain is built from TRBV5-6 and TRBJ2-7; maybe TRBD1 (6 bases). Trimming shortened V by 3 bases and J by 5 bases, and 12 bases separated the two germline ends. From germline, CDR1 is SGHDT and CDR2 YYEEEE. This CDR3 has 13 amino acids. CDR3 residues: CASSSSDRHEQYF. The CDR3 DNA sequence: TGTGCCAGCAGCTCAAGTGACAGGCACGAGCAGTACTTC.

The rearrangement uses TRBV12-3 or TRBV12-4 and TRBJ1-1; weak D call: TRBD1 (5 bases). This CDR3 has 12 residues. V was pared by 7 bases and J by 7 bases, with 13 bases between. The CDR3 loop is CASTGGGNEAFF. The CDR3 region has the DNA TGTGCCAGCACGGGGGGAGGGAATGAAGCTTTCTTT.

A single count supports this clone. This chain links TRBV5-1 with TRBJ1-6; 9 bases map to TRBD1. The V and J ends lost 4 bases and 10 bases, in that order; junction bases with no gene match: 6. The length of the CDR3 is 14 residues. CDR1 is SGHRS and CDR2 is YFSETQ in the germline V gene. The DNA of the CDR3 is TGCGCCAGCAGCGGAACAGGGGGCGAATCACCCCTCCACTTT. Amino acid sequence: CASSGTGGESPLHF.